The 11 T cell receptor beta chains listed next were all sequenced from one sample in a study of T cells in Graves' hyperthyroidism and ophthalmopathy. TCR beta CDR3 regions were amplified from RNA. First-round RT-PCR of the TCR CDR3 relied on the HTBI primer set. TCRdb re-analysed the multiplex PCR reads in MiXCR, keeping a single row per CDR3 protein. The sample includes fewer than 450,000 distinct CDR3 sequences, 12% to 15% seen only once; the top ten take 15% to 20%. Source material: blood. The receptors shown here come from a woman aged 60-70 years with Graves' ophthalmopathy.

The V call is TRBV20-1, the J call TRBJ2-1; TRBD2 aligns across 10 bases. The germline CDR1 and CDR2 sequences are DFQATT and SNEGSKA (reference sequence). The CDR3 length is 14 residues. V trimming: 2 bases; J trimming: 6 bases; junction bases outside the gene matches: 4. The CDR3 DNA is TGCAGTGCTAGACTAGCGGGAGTTTTCAATGAGCAGTTCTTC. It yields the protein CSARLAGVFNEQFF.

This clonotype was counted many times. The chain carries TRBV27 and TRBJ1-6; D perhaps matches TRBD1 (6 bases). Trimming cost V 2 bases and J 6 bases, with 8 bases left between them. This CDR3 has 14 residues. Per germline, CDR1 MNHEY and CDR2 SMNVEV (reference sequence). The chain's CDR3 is CASSLRGGNSPLHF. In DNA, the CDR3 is TGTGCCAGCAGTTTAAGGGGGGGTAATTCACCCCTCCACTTT.

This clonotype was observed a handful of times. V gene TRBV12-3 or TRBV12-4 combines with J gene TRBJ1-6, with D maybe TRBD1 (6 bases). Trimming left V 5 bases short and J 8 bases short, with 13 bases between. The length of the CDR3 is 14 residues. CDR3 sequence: CASSDTGRDSPLHF. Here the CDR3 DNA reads TGTGCCAGCAGTGATACAGGGCGCGATTCACCCCTCCACTTT.

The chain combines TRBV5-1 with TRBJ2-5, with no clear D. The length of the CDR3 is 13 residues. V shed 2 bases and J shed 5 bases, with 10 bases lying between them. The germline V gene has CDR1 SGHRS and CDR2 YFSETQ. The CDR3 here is CASSFGSGETQYF. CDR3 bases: TGCGCCAGCAGCTTTGGGTCCGGGGAGACCCAGTACTTC.

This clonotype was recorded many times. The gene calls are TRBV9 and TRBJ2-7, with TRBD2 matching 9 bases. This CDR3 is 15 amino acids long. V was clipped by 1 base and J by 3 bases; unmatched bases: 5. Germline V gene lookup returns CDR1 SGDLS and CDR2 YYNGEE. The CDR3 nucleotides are TGTGCCAGCAGCGTATCCCCTAGCGGGAACTACGAGCAGTACTTC. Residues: CASSVSPSGNYEQYF.

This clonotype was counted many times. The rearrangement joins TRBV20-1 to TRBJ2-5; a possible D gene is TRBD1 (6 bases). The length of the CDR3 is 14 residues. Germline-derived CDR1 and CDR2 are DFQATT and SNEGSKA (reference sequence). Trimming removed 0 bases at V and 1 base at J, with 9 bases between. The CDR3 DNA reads TGCAGTGCTAGAGATTGGGGGCTCCAAGAGACCCAGTACTTC. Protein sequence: CSARDWGLQETQYF.

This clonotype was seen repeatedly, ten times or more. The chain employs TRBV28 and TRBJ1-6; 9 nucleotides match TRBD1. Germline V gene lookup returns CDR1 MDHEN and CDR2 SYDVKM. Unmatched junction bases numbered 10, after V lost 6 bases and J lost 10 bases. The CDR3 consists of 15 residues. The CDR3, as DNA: TGTGCCAGCAGATTACAGGGGGCTATAGGATCACCCCTCCACTTT. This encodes CASRLQGAIGSPLHF.

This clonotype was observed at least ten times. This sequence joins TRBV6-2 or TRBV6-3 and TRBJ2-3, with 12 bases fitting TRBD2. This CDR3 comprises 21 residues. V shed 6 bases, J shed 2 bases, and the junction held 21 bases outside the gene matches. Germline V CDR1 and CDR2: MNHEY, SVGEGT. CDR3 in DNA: TGTGCCAGCAGACAATACCGTTTACCCAGGACTAGCGGGAAATTCACAGATACGCAGTATTTT. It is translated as CASRQYRLPRTSGKFTDTQYF.

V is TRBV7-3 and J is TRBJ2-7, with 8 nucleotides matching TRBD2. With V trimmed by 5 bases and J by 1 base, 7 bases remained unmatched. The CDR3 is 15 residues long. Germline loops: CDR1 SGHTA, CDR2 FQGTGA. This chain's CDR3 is CASSTQREWSYEQYF. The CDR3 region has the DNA TGTGCCAGCAGCACTCAGCGGGAGTGGTCCTACGAGCAGTACTTC.

In DNA, the CDR3 is TGTGCCAGCAGCCAACTGGTAAACTCTGGAAACACCATATATTTT. Protein: CASSQLVNSGNTIYF. The chain recombines TRBV4-2 with TRBJ1-3; no firm D call. Trimming left V 2 bases short and J 0 bases short, with 8 bases between. The CDR3 runs 15 residues. CDR1 and CDR2 (germline): LGHNA, YNFKEQ.

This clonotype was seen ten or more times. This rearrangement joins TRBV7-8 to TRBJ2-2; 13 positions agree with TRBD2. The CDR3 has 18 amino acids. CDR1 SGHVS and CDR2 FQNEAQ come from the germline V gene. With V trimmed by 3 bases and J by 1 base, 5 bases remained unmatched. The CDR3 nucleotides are TGTGCCAGCAGCTTCGGACTAGCGGGAGTAGGGAACACCGGGGAGCTGTTTTTT. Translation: CASSFGLAGVGNTGELFF.